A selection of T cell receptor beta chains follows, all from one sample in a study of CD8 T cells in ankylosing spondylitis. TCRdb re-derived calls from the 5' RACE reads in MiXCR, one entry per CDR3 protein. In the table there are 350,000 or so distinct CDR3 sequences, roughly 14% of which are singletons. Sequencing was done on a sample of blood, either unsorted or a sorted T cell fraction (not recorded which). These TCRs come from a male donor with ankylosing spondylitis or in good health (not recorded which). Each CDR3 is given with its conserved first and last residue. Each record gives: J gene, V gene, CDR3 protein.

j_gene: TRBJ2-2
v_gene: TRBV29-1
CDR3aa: CSVAVWTVGELFF

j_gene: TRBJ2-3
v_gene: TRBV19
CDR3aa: CASTVDRSTDTQYF

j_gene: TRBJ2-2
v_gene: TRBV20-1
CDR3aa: CSASGERGNTGELFF

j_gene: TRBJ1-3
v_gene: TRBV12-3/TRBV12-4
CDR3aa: CASSLSDRRSGNTIYF

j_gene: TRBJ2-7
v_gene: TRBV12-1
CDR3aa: CASSPGPGTGKYEQYF

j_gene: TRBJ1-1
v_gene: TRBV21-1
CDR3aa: CASRFNEGLAFF

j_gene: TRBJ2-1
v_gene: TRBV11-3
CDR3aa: CASSFPFTSGGSEQFF

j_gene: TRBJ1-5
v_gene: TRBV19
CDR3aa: CASSKGGRADQPQHF

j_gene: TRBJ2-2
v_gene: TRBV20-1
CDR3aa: CSARVGGPDGELFF

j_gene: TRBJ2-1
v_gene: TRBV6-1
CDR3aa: CASSLLADGSYNEQFF

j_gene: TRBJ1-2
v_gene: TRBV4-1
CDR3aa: CASSQGVTGNYGYTF

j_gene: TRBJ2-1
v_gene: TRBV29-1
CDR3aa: CSVEGPQPKGEQFF

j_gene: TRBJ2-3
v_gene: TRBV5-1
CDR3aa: CATKLAGQPTDTQYF

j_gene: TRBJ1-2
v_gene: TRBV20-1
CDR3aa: CSATGRGNYGYTF

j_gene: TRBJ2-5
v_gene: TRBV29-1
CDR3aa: CSVVASGGQETQYF

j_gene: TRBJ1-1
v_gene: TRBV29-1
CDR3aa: CSVAHSNTEAFF

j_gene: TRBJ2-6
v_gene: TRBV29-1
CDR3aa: CSALQGAAGANVLTF

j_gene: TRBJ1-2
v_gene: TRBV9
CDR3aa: CASSVGGERSGYGYTF

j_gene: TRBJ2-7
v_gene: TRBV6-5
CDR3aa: CASSYGPASGSYEQYF

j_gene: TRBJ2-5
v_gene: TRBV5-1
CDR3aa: CASSQLAIQETQYF

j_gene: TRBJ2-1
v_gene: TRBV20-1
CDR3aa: CSATDRGHEQFF